The 20 T cell receptor beta chains below come from one sample, sequenced in a study of breast tumors, draining lymph nodes, adjacent tissues. TCRdb used MiXCR to reprocess the multiplex PCR reads, holding one entry per CDR3 protein. The sample includes 120,000 to 150,000 distinct CDR3 sequences, 30% to 35% of them seen just once. Samples came from axillary lymph nodes draining the breast cancer. The sequenced material came from axillary lymph node tissue. All receptors derive from a female donor with breast cancer. Some clones in this sample may be carry-over from other donors' samples.

The rearrangement uses TRBV15 and TRBJ2-1; a possible D gene is TRBD2 (6 bases). The V gene's germline CDR1 is LNHNV and CDR2 YYDKDF (reference sequence). V lost 4 bases and J lost 7, with 14 bases in between. The CDR3 consists of 14 residues. The CDR3 spells CATSTRLGGNEQFF. The DNA for the CDR3 is TGTGCCACCAGCACAAGACTAGGCGGGAATGAGCAGTTCTTC.

The chain uses TRBV12-3 or TRBV12-4 and TRBJ1-5; 8 bases match TRBD1. The V segment lost 6 bases and the J segment 5 bases; nucleotides outside the gene matches: 9. The CDR3 runs 15 residues. The CDR3 coding sequence is TGTGCCAGCAGGCTAACGACAGGGGCGGATCAGCCCCAGCATTTT. It specifies CASRLTTGADQPQHF.

This clonotype showed up just a few times. The CDR3 reads CSARGPSGGSGELFF. DNA of the CDR3: TGCAGTGCTAGAGGTCCTAGCGGGGGGTCCGGGGAGCTGTTTTTT. This chain connects TRBV20-1 to TRBJ2-2; 11 positions match TRBD2. V lost 1 base, J lost 6 bases, and 4 bases stayed unmatched. Germline CDR1 is DFQATT and CDR2 is SNEGSKA (reference sequence). The CDR3 extends over 15 amino acids.

The V gene is TRBV11-2, the J gene TRBJ2-5; TRBD1 matches 10 bases. Trimming removed 1 base from V and 5 bases from J; junction bases left unmatched: 7. The CDR3 totals 16 residues. Germline CDR1 SGHAT, CDR2 FQNNGV. DNA for the CDR3: TGTGCCAGCAGCTTAGGCCAGACAGGGGGCTTTGAGACCCAGTACTTC. It specifies CASSLGQTGGFETQYF.

The table lists this clonotype with many counts. As DNA, the CDR3 is TGCAGTGCGCCAATACTAGCGGGGATAGAGACCCAGTACTTC. Amino acids: CSAPILAGIETQYF. This chain joins TRBV20-1 and TRBJ2-5; 10 bases are shared with TRBD2. The CDR3 is 14 amino acids. CDR1 and CDR2 from the germline V gene are DFQATT and SNEGSKA (reference sequence). Losses at the gene ends were 6 bases for V and 4 bases for J; bases not matched to a gene: 8.

This clonotype was picked up many times. The chain couples TRBV20-1 to TRBJ2-2; D unclear. This CDR3 comprises 11 residues. Per the germline V gene, CDR1 is DFQATT and CDR2 is SNEGSKA (reference sequence). V was clipped by 7 bases and J by 0 bases, with 3 bases between them. The CDR3 sequence is CSVTNTGELFF. The CDR3 DNA sequence: TGCAGTGTGACGAACACCGGGGAGCTGTTTTTT.

This clonotype was seen ten or more times. The chain recombines TRBV19 with TRBJ1-5; the match to TRBD1 covers 7 bases. The trim removed 7 bases at V and 1 base at J, leaving 4 bases unmatched. From germline, CDR1 is LNHDA and CDR2 SQIVND (reference sequence). The CDR3 has 14 amino acids. In DNA form, the CDR3 reads TGTGCCAGTACTGGCAGGGGGAGCAATCAGCCCCAGCATTTT. Translated, it gives CASTGRGSNQPQHF.

The table lists this clonotype with many counts. This chain links TRBV9 with TRBJ2-2, with D perhaps TRBD2 (5 bases). This CDR3 has 13 residues. Between the trimmed V and J ends, which lost 2 bases and 10 bases, there was a span of 12 bases. Germline lookup yields CDR1 SGDLS and CDR2 YYNGEE. DNA for the CDR3: TGTGCCAGCAGCGTTAACGGGGTCGAGGAGCTGTTTTTT. Protein sequence: CASSVNGVEELFF.

This clonotype was recorded once. Given the absence of the conserved phenylalanine or tryptophan at the CDR3 end, a read error is likely. No DNA is shown, since the ends of the CDR3 on it are uncertain; the CDR3 is the one TCRdb lists. This chain connects TRBV15 to TRBJ1-6; the tabulated D call, TRBD1, remains unverified against the DNA. The CDR3 has 14 residues if both end residues are counted. Germline V gene sequence: CDR1 LNHNV, CDR2 YYDKDF (reference sequence). CDR3: CATSRDPGVSALRY.

This clonotype showed up many times. The chain combines TRBV5-1 with TRBJ2-7; 7 positions agree with TRBD1. CDR1 is SGHRS, CDR2 YFSETQ, per germline. V lost 1 base, J lost 3 bases, and 4 bases stayed unmatched. The CDR3 extends over 14 amino acids. The CDR3 is CASSLQGQYYEQYF. The CDR3 region has the DNA TGCGCCAGCAGCTTGCAGGGACAGTACTACGAGCAGTACTTC.

This clonotype has a count of ten or more. V gene TRBV6-6 combines with J gene TRBJ1-5, with D maybe TRBD1 (5 bases). This CDR3 is built from 15 residues. The V gene's germline CDR1 is MNHNY and CDR2 SVGAGI (reference sequence). V shed 5 bases and J shed 4 bases, with 15 bases lying between them. The CDR3 region is CASSPAGGSNQPQHF. CDR3 nucleotides: TGTGCCAGCAGTCCGGCGGGGGGATCGAATCAGCCCCAGCATTTT.

This clonotype has ten or more counts. The chain recombines TRBV27 with TRBJ1-2; D not certain. The ends were cut back, 9 bases at V and 7 bases at J, with 24 bases in the middle. Germline V lookup: CDR1 MNHEY, CDR2 SMNVEV (reference sequence). This CDR3 is 15 amino acids long. CDR3 residues: CARRDVGFLLCGYTF. The DNA of the CDR3 is TGTGCCAGACGAGACGTAGGGTTTCTTCTTTGTGGCTACACCTTC.

This clonotype appeared many times. The chain recombines TRBV19 with TRBJ2-3; TRBD2 matches 7 bases. Germline values: CDR1 LNHDA, CDR2 SQIVND (reference sequence). The CDR3 runs 16 residues. Trimming at V came to 4 bases and at J to 3 bases, leaving 10 bases not matched to a gene. CDR3 coding DNA: TGTGCCAGTAGTACCTACGGAAGGGGAGGGACAGATACGCAGTATTTT. Its translation is CASSTYGRGGTDTQYF.

The count of this clonotype is one. A read error may explain this, as a much larger clone is one base away. The CDR3 DNA follows: TGTGCCAGCAGCCAAGATCCGGGGGGCGGTGGCGCAGATACGCAGTATTTT. The encoded protein is CASSQDPGGGGADTQYF. The J gene is TRBJ2-3, the V gene TRBV7-3; D may be TRBD2 (7 bases). The CDR3 is 17 amino acids. The germline V gene encodes CDR1 SGHTA and CDR2 FQGTGA. Deletions cut 5 bases from V and 4 bases from J, with 22 bases between. Supplemented by reference TRBV7-3 and TRBJ2-3, the full variable domain reads GAGVSQTPSNKVTEKGKYVELRCDPISGHTALYWYRQSLGQGPEFLIYFQGTGAADDSGLPNDRFFAVRPEGSVSTLKIQRTERGDSAVYLCASSQDPGGGGADTQYFGPGTRLTVL.

This clonotype was detected many times. The chain carries TRBV6-2 or TRBV6-3 and TRBJ2-7, with 7 bases aligning to TRBD1. From germline, CDR1 is MNHEY and CDR2 SVGEGT. The V segment lost 10 bases and the J segment 2 bases; nucleotides outside the gene matches: 8. This CDR3 region has 13 residues. The CDR3 sequence: CATNRGPTYEQYV. For the CDR3, the DNA is TGTGCCACCAACAGGGGCCCAACCTACGAGCAGTACGTC.

This clonotype was recorded at least ten times. The CDR3 bases are TGTGCCACCCAAGGGGGGGCTGGGTACGAGCAGTACTTC. Protein: CATQGGAGYEQYF. V is TRBV24-1 and J is TRBJ2-7, with D perhaps matching TRBD2 (7 bases). The CDR3 consists of 13 residues. Germline V CDR1 and CDR2: KGHDR, SFDVKD. Between the trimmed V and J ends, which lost 9 bases and 4 bases, there was a span of 15 bases.

This clonotype was found many times. The rearrangement joins TRBV5-4 to TRBJ2-3; D is ambiguous. V shed 7 bases and J shed 0 bases, with 12 bases lying between them. The CDR3 runs to 14 residues. Germline CDR1 is SGHNT and CDR2 is YYREEE (reference sequence). This CDR3 reads CASGVRDSTDTQYF. As DNA, the CDR3 is TGTGCCAGCGGGGTGCGCGACAGCACAGATACGCAGTATTTT.

As regards this clonotype: One base away lies a much larger clone, so this may be a sequencing read error. V usage is TRBV6-6 and J usage is TRBJ2-2; TRBD1 is a possible D gene (6 bases). V lost 6 bases and J 7 bases, leaving 12 bases between the germline ends. The germline gives CDR1 MNHNY, CDR2 SVGAGI (reference sequence). The CDR3 loop spans 13 amino acids. CDR3 region: CASRHRVVGELFF. DNA of the CDR3: TGTGCCAGCAGACACAGGGTCGTCGGGGAGCTGTTTTTT.

V and J are TRBV15 and TRBJ2-7, with D possibly TRBD1 on 5 matching bases. Germline loops: CDR1 LNHNV, CDR2 YYDKDF (reference sequence). The CDR3 has 13 residues. CDR3 sequence reads: CATSGDGACEQYV. CDR3 nucleotide sequence: TGTGCCACCAGCGGAGATGGGGCTTGCGAGCAGTACGTC.

This clonotype was counted at least ten times. The gene calls are TRBV6-5 and TRBJ2-1; no firm D call. CDR1 and CDR2 (germline): MNHEY, SVGAGI. The length of the CDR3 is 11 residues. The germline V and J ends were trimmed by 2 bases and 11 bases, with 7 bases remaining between them. As DNA, the CDR3 is TGTGCCAGCAGTTACGAGGTAAAGCAGTTCTTC. Amino acid sequence: CASSYEVKQFF.